This T cell receptor (beta chain) was sequenced in a study of blood T cell repertoires in COVID-19. About the research overall: Acute and convalescent COVID-19 specimens originated in the United States, Italy and Spain. PBMCs, B-cell-depleted T cells, or T cells provided the cDNA or gDNA that made up the material.

Germline V gene sequence: CDR1 MNHEY, CDR2 SMNVEV (reference sequence). V gave up 4 bases and J gave up 4 bases, with 8 bases separating them. The CDR3 has 13 residues. Produced via immunoSEQ multiplex PCR; TCRdb's table is partial and in-frame only. Found here are approximately 170,000 clones, around nine tenths of them singletons; the top ten hold about 2.5%. V usage is TRBV27 and J usage is TRBJ2-1, with D possibly being TRBD2 (6 bases). The sequence was obtained from a woman aged 80 or over with COVID-19, enrolled during active disease. Sequencing was done on a sample of peripheral blood. CDR3: CASSSGTYNEQFF. The CDR3 DNA reads as TGTGCCAGCAGTTCCGGGACTTACAATGAGCAGTTCTTC.